The clone carrying this TCR beta chain was counted a few times. The antigen is unknown. The CDR3 sequence is 17 residues long. Germline trimming cut 6 bases from V and 6 bases from J; bases unmatched to any gene: 16. Germline CDR1 and CDR2: MNHEY and SMNVEV (reference sequence). Then a second PCR, running roughly 7 to 11 cycles, was carried out with a sample-barcoded 5' primer and a J-beta primer mix. Via MiXCR, TCRdb re-called the 5' RACE reads, giving one row per CDR3 protein. Of about 1.6 million distinct CDR3 sequences detected, roughly a third appear once; the ten largest clones hold 10% to 12%. The data belong to a study of blood T cells in healthy people across ages. General study results and limits: Leaving the PBMCs unsorted stopped any conclusive comparison of naive versus antigen-experienced cells.

This TCR was sampled from a woman aged 25-40 years in good health. The chain is built from TRBV27 and TRBJ2-1, with TRBD2 matching 8 bases. Sequenced: blood. CDR3 sequence: CASSSIGRGRLPNEQFF. CDR3 coding DNA: TGTGCCAGCAGCTCTATCGGGAGGGGTAGACTCCCCAATGAGCAGTTCTTC.